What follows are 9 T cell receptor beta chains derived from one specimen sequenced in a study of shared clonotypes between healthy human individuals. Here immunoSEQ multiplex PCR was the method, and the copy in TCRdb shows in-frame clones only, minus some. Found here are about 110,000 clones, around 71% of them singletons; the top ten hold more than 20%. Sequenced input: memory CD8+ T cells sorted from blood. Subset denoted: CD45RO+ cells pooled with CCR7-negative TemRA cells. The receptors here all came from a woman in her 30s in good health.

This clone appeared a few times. DNA of the CDR3: TGTGCCAGCAGCCCCACGAGGGGTTCCAATCAGCCCCAGCATTTT. Protein sequence: CASSPTRGSNQPQHF. The chain links TRBV7-8 to TRBJ1-5; D is perhaps TRBD1 (5 bases). V was shortened by 5 bases and J by 3 bases, with 14 bases between the two germline ends. Germline values: CDR1 SGHVS, CDR2 FQNEAQ. The CDR3 spans 15 residues.

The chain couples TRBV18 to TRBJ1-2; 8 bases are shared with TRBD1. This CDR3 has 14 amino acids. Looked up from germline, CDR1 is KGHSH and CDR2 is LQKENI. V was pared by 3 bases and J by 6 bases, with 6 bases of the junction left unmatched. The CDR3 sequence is CASSPLDRANGYTF. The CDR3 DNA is TGTGCCAGCTCACCTTTGGACAGGGCAAATGGCTACACCTTC.

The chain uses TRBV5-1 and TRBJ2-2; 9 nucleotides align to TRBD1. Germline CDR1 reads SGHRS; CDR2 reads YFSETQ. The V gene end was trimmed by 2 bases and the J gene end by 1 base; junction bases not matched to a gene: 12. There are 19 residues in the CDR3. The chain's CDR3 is CASSFLDRGGLGNTGELFF. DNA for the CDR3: TGCGCCAGCAGCTTCCTGGACAGGGGAGGGTTAGGGAACACCGGGGAGCTGTTTTTT. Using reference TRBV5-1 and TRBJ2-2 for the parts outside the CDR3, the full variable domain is KAGVTQTPRYLIKTRGQQVTLSCSPISGHRSVSWYQQTPGQGLQFLFEYFSETQRNKGNFPGRFSGRQFSNSRSEMNVSTLELGDSALYLCASSFLDRGGLGNTGELFFGEGSRLTVL.

The CDR3 DNA is TGTGCCAGTAGTACCTCCGGACAGGGAAGTCGTCAGCCCCAGCATTTT. This codes for CASSTSGQGSRQPQHF. The chain is built from TRBV19 and TRBJ1-5; 8 bases align to TRBD1. Per germline, CDR1 LNHDA and CDR2 SQIVND (reference sequence). The CDR3 sequence is 16 residues long. With 4 bases clipped from V and 6 bases from J, the junction kept 11 bases outside the gene matches.

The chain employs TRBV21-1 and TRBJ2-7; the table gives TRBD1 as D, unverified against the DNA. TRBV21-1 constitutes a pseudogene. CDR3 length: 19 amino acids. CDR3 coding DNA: TGTGCCAGCAGCAAAGCGCTCTCGGGCAGGACAGGGGTCGCCTACGAGCAGTACTTC. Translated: CASSKALSGRTGVAYEQYF.

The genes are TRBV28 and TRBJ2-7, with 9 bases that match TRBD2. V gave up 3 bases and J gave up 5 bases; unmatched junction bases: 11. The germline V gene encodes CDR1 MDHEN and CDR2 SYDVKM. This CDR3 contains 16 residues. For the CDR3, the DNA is TGTGCCAGCAGTTTGGGGGACATAGCGGGAGCAGACGAGCAGTACTTC. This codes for CASSLGDIAGADEQYF.

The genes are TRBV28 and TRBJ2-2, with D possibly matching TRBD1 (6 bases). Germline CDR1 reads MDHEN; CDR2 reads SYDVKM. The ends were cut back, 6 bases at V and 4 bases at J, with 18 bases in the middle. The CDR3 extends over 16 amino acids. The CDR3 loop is CASSPRTAFRTGELFF. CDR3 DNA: TGTGCCAGCAGCCCCCGGACAGCTTTTCGCACCGGGGAGCTGTTTTTT.

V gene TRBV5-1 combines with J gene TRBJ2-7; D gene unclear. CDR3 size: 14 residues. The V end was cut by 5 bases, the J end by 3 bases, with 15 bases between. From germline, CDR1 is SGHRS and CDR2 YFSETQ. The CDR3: CASRFEMGFYEQYF. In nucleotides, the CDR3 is TGCGCCAGCAGGTTTGAGATGGGGTTCTACGAGCAGTACTTC.

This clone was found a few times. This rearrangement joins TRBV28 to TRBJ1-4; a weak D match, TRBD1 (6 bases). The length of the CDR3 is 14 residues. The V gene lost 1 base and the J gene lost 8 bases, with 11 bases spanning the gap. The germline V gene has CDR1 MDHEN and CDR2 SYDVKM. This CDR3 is CASSLLDGTEKLFF. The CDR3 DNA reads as TGTGCCAGCAGTTTATTGGACGGGACAGAAAAACTGTTTTTT.